Below, 3 T cell receptor beta chains from the same sample are listed, as sequenced in a study of blood T cell repertoires in COVID-19. Repertoires were generated with immunoSEQ multiplex PCR, while TCRdb's copy carries only in-frame clones and drops some. The sample includes about 430,000 clones, over 75% of them seen just once. The material sequenced was PBMCs or T cells enriched from blood (not recorded which). These receptors were obtained from a woman under 40 with acute COVID-19.

The V call is TRBV2, the J call TRBJ2-1; tentative D call: TRBD1 (6 bases). The CDR3 has 13 residues. The germline gives CDR1 SNHLY, CDR2 FYNNEI. V dropped 7 bases and J dropped 5 bases, with 12 bases sitting between them. The CDR3 DNA follows: TGTGCCAGCAAAAGACAGGATCACAATGAGCAGTTCTTC. Encoded protein: CASKRQDHNEQFF.

The rearrangement joins TRBV19 to TRBJ2-5, with a weak D call TRBD2 (5 bases). V lost 3 bases and J lost 2, with 7 bases in between. The germline CDR1 and CDR2 sequences are LNHDA and SQIVND (reference sequence). The CDR3 length is 13 residues. The chain's CDR3 is CASSMRLQETQYF. CDR3 DNA sequence: TGTGCCAGTAGTATGAGACTACAAGAGACCCAGTACTTC.

The chain employs TRBV29-1 and TRBJ2-1; perhaps TRBD1 as D (5 bases). This CDR3 region has 12 residues. V lost 6 bases to trimming and J lost 5 bases, with 11 bases between them. Germline values: CDR1 SQVTM, CDR2 ANQGSEA. Written as DNA, the CDR3 is TGCAGCGTCAGGGCCCCGAACAATGAGCAGTTCTTC. Its protein product is CSVRAPNNEQFF.